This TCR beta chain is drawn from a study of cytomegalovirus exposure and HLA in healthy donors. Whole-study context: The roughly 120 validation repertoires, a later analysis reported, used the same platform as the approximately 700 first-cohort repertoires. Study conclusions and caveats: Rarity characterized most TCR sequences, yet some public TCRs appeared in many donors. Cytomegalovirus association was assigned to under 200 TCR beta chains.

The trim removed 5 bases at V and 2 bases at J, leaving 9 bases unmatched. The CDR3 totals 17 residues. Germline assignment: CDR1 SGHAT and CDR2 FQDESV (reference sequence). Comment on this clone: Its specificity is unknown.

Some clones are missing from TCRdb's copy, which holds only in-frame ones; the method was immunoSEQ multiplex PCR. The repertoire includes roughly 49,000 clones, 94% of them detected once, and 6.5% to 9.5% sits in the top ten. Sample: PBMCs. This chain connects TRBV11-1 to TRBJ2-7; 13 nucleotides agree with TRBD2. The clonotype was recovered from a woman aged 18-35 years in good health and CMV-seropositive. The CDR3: CASSGQLAGGAPYEQYF. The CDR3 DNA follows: TGTGCCAGCAGCGGACAACTAGCGGGAGGGGCCCCCTACGAGCAGTACTTC.